The TCR beta chain under discussion was sequenced for a study of T-cell memory formation after mild COVID-19. Study-wide background: The study found TCR clusters largely donor specific. Study-wide results and limits: Contracting clones from day 15 to 85 had balanced CD4/CD8; later expanders favoured CD4+. Chiefly within CM and EM were the contracting CD4+ clones; CD8+ ones were within EMRA.

Only a few counts were recorded for this clonotype. The antigen is undetermined. The CDR3 is 16 amino acids. Trimming took off 5 bases at V and 6 bases at J, with 19 bases between the two ends. TCRalpha and TCRbeta libraries used 5'RACE with constant-segment primers and UMIs. MiXCR, run by TCRdb on the 5' RACE reads, gives a single entry per CDR3 protein. Of 75,000 to 90,000 distinct CDR3 sequences listed, approximately 13% were seen once; the top ten hold about 33%. This chain joins TRBV12-3 or TRBV12-4 and TRBJ2-2; possibly TRBD2 for D (6 bases). The sequence came from an adult woman who had mild COVID-19 (a few samples of this study predate the infection). Cell type and time point are not known. Sequencing was performed on PBMCs or a T cell subset sorted from them (not recorded which). CDR3 DNA: TGTGCCAGCAGTACCTCCGGGGGTAGGGGTCCCGGGGAGCTGTTTTTT. Amino acid sequence: CASSTSGGRGPGELFF.